This entry lists 22 T cell receptor beta chains sequenced from one sample in a study of Ad26.COV2.S vaccination and SARS-CoV-2 variants. Here immunoSEQ multiplex PCR was the method, and the copy in TCRdb shows in-frame clones only, minus some. The sample records about 330,000 clones, 90% being singletons. Treatment in this sample: roughly 20 received Ad26.COV2.S at low or high dose, single or two shots; several received placebo; per-sample allocation not given. Samples were taken on day 63 after the first vaccine or placebo injection. Sequenced material: peripheral blood, taken in a trial of Ad26.COV2.S vaccine versus placebo. Every receptor here comes from a person aged 18-60 years who received the Ad26.COV2.S COVID-19 vaccine or a placebo.

The chain has TRBV28 and TRBJ2-1, with D possibly called TRBD1 or TRBD2 (6 bases each). V dropped 4 bases and J dropped 16 bases, with 23 bases sitting between them. Germline CDR1 reads MDHEN; CDR2 reads SYDVKM. This CDR3 is built from 14 residues. The CDR3 here is CASSYGGGGTKNFF. The CDR3 bases are TGTGCCAGCAGTTATGGGGGCGGCGGGACAAAAAACTTCTTC.

This clone was seen only once. The V call is TRBV29-1, the J call TRBJ1-1, with D possibly being TRBD1 (5 bases). The CDR3 runs 11 residues. Germline assignment: CDR1 SQVTM and CDR2 ANQGSEA. As DNA, the CDR3 is TGCGGACTTACTTGGGGGACTGAAGCTTTCTTT. It specifies CGLTWGTEAFF.

V is TRBV15 and J is TRBJ1-4, with D uncertain. The CDR3 has 13 residues. From germline, CDR1 is LNHNV and CDR2 YYDKDF (reference sequence). Trimming cost V 0 bases and J 7 bases, with 6 bases left between them. This chain's CDR3 is CATSRDPSEKLFF. CDR3 bases: TGTGCCACCAGCAGAGATCCCAGTGAAAAACTGTTTTTT.

The CDR3 sequence is CASSPGLASSREQYF. CDR3 nucleotides: TGTGCCAGCAGCCCGGGACTAGCGTCCTCTCGGGAGCAGTACTTC. The V gene is TRBV7-8, the J gene TRBJ2-7, with 10 bases fitting TRBD2. CDR1 SGHVS and CDR2 FQNEAQ come from the germline V gene. This CDR3 contains 15 residues. V shed 5 bases and J 7 bases; nucleotides not matched to a gene: 11.

The chain joins TRBV29-1 to TRBJ2-1; D perhaps matches TRBD1 (5 bases). V lost 1 base to trimming and J lost 9 bases, with 7 bases between them. This CDR3 is built from 11 residues. Germline CDR1 and CDR2: SQVTM and ANQGSEA. Here the CDR3 DNA reads TGCAGCGTTGAAGGGGGCGGTGAGCAGTTCTTC. This encodes CSVEGGGEQFF.

V and J are TRBV5-8 and TRBJ1-1; D uncertain. Trimming took off 1 base at V and 4 bases at J, with 14 bases between the two ends. The CDR3 length is 15 residues. Germline assignment: CDR1 SGHTS and CDR2 YDEGEE. CDR3 in amino acids: CASSLKEGLSTEAFF. DNA of the CDR3: TGTGCCAGCAGCTTGAAAGAAGGGCTGAGCACTGAAGCTTTCTTT.

This chain uses TRBV11-3 with TRBJ2-1, with 10 bases matching TRBD1. CDR3 size: 14 residues. Germline V lookup: CDR1 SGHNT, CDR2 YENEEA. With V trimmed by 5 bases and J by 9 bases, 7 bases remained unmatched. The CDR3: CASSPGTGDGEQFF. The CDR3 nucleotides are TGTGCCAGCAGCCCCGGGACAGGGGACGGTGAGCAGTTCTTC. The variable domain in full, completed from reference TRBV11-3 and TRBJ2-1, reads EAGVVQSPRYKIIEKKQPVAFWCNPISGHNTLYWYLQNLGQGPELLIRYENEEAVDDSQLPKDRFSAERLKGVDSTLKIQPAELGDSAVYLCASSPGTGDGEQFFGPGTRLTVL.

The V call is TRBV13, the J call TRBJ1-1; no firm D call. Germline loops: CDR1 PRHDT, CDR2 FYEKMQ (reference sequence). This CDR3 region has 14 residues. Trimming took 5 bases from V and 1 from J, leaving 11 bases between them. CDR3 coding DNA: TGTGCCAGCAGCCTGGCGGAGGCGAACACTGAAGCTTTCTTT. Amino acid sequence: CASSLAEANTEAFF. Drawing the rest from reference TRBV13 and TRBJ1-1, the complete variable domain is AAGVIQSPRHLIKEKRETATLKCYPIPRHDTVYWYQQGPGQDPQFLISFYEKMQSDKGSIPDRFSAQQFSDYHSELNMSSLELGDSALYFCASSLAEANTEAFFGQGTRLTVV.

Here the CDR3 reads CASSLLAGGITDTQYF. Here the CDR3 DNA reads TGCGCCAGCAGCTTGTTAGCGGGGGGAATCACAGATACGCAGTATTTT. This chain uses TRBV5-1 with TRBJ2-3, with TRBD2 identical over 10 bases. CDR1 and CDR2 (germline): SGHRS, YFSETQ. J gave up 2 bases and V 1 base, and 4 bases lay outside the gene matches. CDR3 size: 16 residues. Complete variable domain (other parts from reference TRBV5-1 and TRBJ2-3): KAGVTQTPRYLIKTRGQQVTLSCSPISGHRSVSWYQQTPGQGLQFLFEYFSETQRNKGNFPGRFSGRQFSNSRSEMNVSTLELGDSALYLCASSLLAGGITDTQYFGPGTRLTVL.

The gene calls are TRBV25-1 and TRBJ1-1; D gene unclear. Trimming took 5 bases from V and 5 from J, leaving 21 bases between them. Germline V gives CDR1 MGHDK, CDR2 SYGVNS. This CDR3 is built from 16 residues. CDR3 residues: CASSSTQLSGGTEAFF. CDR3 DNA sequence: TGTGCCAGCAGTTCCACTCAGCTATCAGGAGGAACTGAAGCTTTCTTT.

This chain connects TRBV5-6 to TRBJ1-2; D not resolved. Trimming removed 4 bases from V and 7 bases from J, with 14 bases in between. The CDR3 sequence is 13 residues long. The V gene's germline CDR1 is SGHDT and CDR2 YYEEEE. CDR3 region: CASSPLPVGGYTF. The CDR3 DNA reads as TGTGCCAGCAGCCCTCTCCCGGTGGGTGGCTACACCTTC.

The chain couples TRBV19 to TRBJ2-3, with unresolved D. The V and J ends lost 7 bases and 0 bases respectively, with 14 bases between them. The V gene's germline CDR1 is LNHDA and CDR2 SQIVND (reference sequence). The CDR3 loop spans 15 amino acids. The CDR3 spells CASNSRPASTDTQYF. CDR3 bases: TGTGCCAGTAACAGTCGTCCCGCAAGCACAGATACGCAGTATTTT.

This clone was counted a single time. This sequence joins TRBV28 and TRBJ2-7, with D perhaps matching TRBD2 (6 bases). V lost 6 bases to trimming and J lost 3 bases, with 12 bases between them. The CDR3 loop spans 13 amino acids. From germline, CDR1 is MDHEN and CDR2 SYDVKM. The CDR3 loop is CASSPQGGYEQYV. The CDR3 nucleotides read TGTGCCAGCAGCCCGCAGGGAGGCTACGAGCAGTACGTC.

This clone came up once. The chain has TRBV6-2 or TRBV6-3 and TRBJ2-1, with TRBD2 identical over 7 bases. V shed 0 bases, J shed 6 bases, and the junction held 8 bases outside the gene matches. The CDR3 sequence is 16 residues long. In germline, CDR1 is MNHEY, CDR2 SVGEGT. The DNA of the CDR3 is TGTGCCAGCAGTTACTCAGCTAGCGGCCCGGGCAATGAGCAGTTCTTC. Encoded protein: CASSYSASGPGNEQFF.

This clone came up a few times. This chain joins TRBV7-9 and TRBJ1-4; 9 nucleotides agree with TRBD1. V lost 5 bases to trimming and J lost 7 bases; unmatched junction nucleotides: 11. The CDR3 sequence is 16 residues long. Germline lookup yields CDR1 SEHNR and CDR2 FQNEAQ (reference sequence). The CDR3 sequence is CASSRGMTGGSEKLFF. The DNA for the CDR3 is TGTGCCAGCAGCCGGGGGATGACAGGGGGGAGTGAAAAACTGTTTTTT.

This chain uses TRBV7-9 with TRBJ2-1, with 8 bases fitting TRBD2. Germline CDR1 reads SEHNR; CDR2 reads FQNEAQ (reference sequence). The CDR3 sequence is 17 residues long. Trimming at V came to 5 bases and at J to 3 bases, leaving 12 bases not matched to a gene. CDR3 amino acids: CASSPEAGEVDYNEQFF. DNA for the CDR3: TGTGCCAGCAGCCCCGAAGCGGGGGAGGTTGACTACAATGAGCAGTTCTTC.

The V call is TRBV18, the J call TRBJ2-5, with TRBD1 as a possible D gene (6 bases). Germline V CDR1 and CDR2: KGHSH, LQKENI. Trimming removed 3 bases at V and 5 bases at J, with 10 bases between. The CDR3 runs to 13 residues. CDR3 in DNA: TGTGCCAGCTCACCCCGAAGGGGGGAGACCCAGTACTTC. Translation gives CASSPRRGETQYF. The full variable domain, rest sourced from reference TRBV18 and TRBJ2-5, is NAGVMQNPRHLVRRRGQEARLRCSPMKGHSHVYWYRQLPEEGLKFMVYLQKENIIDESGMPKERFSAEFPKEGPSILRIQQVVRGDSAAYFCASSPRRGETQYFGPGTRLLVL.

This clone was seen a single time. This chain connects TRBV7-6 to TRBJ2-1; 13 bases agree with TRBD2. Germline values: CDR1 SGHVS, CDR2 FNYEAQ. V lost 10 bases, J lost 2 bases, and 11 bases stayed unmatched. This CDR3 is built from 17 residues. Written as DNA, the CDR3 is TGTGCCACTGGGACTAGCGGGACAATCCTCCCCTACAATGAGCAGTTCTTC. Its protein product is CATGTSGTILPYNEQFF.

The V call is TRBV7-9, the J call TRBJ1-1; TRBD1 matches at 11 bases. J lost 4 bases, V lost 0 bases, and 10 bases had no gene match. The germline V gene encodes CDR1 SEHNR and CDR2 FQNEAQ (reference sequence). There are 18 residues in the CDR3. CDR3 sequence (DNA): TGTGCCAGCAGCTTAGCGACCCTCCGGACAGGGGGCCTCACTGAAGCTTTCTTT. This codes for CASSLATLRTGGLTEAFF.

V and J are TRBV24-1 and TRBJ2-3, with 7 bases aligning to TRBD1. The germline CDR1 and CDR2 sequences are KGHDR and SFDVKD. This CDR3 is 15 amino acids long. With 3 bases clipped from V and 5 bases from J, the junction kept 7 bases outside the gene matches. CDR3 coding DNA: TGTGCCACCAGTGATGTAGGGGGCGGAGGAGATACGCAGTATTTT. It codes for CATSDVGGGGDTQYF.

This rearrangement joins TRBV6-2 or TRBV6-3 to TRBJ1-5; no definite D call. Germline-derived CDR1 and CDR2 are MNHEY and SVGEGT. Trimming removed 6 bases at V and 9 bases at J, with 9 bases between. This CDR3 has 11 amino acids. The DNA for the CDR3 is TGTGCCAGCAGCACCGCGGGGCCCCAGCATTTT. The encoded protein is CASSTAGPQHF.

This rearrangement joins TRBV6-1 to TRBJ2-7; 9 bases fit TRBD2. The CDR3 has 16 amino acids. The V segment lost 3 bases and the J segment 8 bases; nucleotides outside the gene matches: 14. The germline CDR1 and CDR2 sequences are MNHNS and SASEGT. In DNA form, the CDR3 reads TGTGCCAGCAGTGACCAAACCTCGGGACTAGCCCAAAAGCAGTACTTC. It is translated as CASSDQTSGLAQKQYF.